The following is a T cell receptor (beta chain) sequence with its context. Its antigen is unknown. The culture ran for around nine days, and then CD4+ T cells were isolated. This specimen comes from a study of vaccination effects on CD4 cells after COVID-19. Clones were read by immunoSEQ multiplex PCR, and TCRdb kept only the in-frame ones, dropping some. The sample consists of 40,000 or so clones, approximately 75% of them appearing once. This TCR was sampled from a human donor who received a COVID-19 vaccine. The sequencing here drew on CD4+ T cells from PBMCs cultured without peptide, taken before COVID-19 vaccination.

The CDR3 coding sequence is TGCGCCAGCAGCTTGGAGCGTATGGGGGCAGGAGAGACCCAGTACTTC. Translation gives CASSLERMGAGETQYF. V and J are TRBV5-1 and TRBJ2-5, with D tentatively TRBD1 (6 bases). Germline V gene data show CDR1 as SGHRS and CDR2 as YFSETQ. The CDR3 is 16 amino acids. Trimming removed 0 bases at V and 4 bases at J, with 16 bases between.